Included here is one T cell receptor (beta chain) sequence, with context. This same CDR3 is encoded by further DNA sequences in the sample. V lost 0 bases to trimming and J lost 3 bases, with 2 bases between them. Per the germline V gene, CDR1 is MNHNS and CDR2 is SASEGT. This CDR3 is built from 13 residues. TCRdb re-called the PCR reads with MiXCR. The profile shows about 20,000 clones, 15% to 20% of them singletons. This entry is derived from a study of metastatic and nonmetastatic thyroid tumors. Until they underwent thyroid surgery, no patient had received any treatment. The sample comprised blood. The chain has TRBV6-1 and TRBJ2-2; D unclear. The TCR was taken from a female donor with papillary thyroid cancer or a benign thyroid nodule (not recorded which). Some clones in this sample may be carry-over from other donors' samples. The CDR3 reads CASSEADTGELFF. The CDR3 DNA reads as TGTGCCAGCAGTGAAGCCGACACCGGGGAGCTGTTTTTT.